This TCR beta chain was retrieved from a study of blood T cell repertoires in COVID-19. Clones were sequenced by immunoSEQ multiplex PCR, and TCRdb holds only the in-frame ones, with some missing. The sample holds about 100,000 clones, roughly 84% seen once. In this sample, this clone turned up once. The J segment lost 4 bases and the V segment lost 5 bases, leaving 11 bases of the junction unmatched. Germline CDR1 reads MNHEY; CDR2 reads SMNVEV (reference sequence). The CDR3 has 16 residues. This chain uses TRBV27 with TRBJ1-2, with 9 bases lining up with TRBD1. This sequence was found in a man aged 70-80 years with active or convalescent COVID-19. The sequencing sample was made of peripheral blood. The CDR3 loop reads CASSPLHRGQSYGYTF. In DNA form, the CDR3 reads TGTGCCAGCAGTCCCCTTCACAGGGGGCAGAGCTATGGCTACACCTTC.